This TCR beta chain is from a study of Graves' ophthalmopathy and Graves' hyperthyroidism. TCR beta CDR3 regions were amplified from RNA transcripts. The first round was an RT-PCR with HTBI primers, and the second round was a multiplex PCR. TCRdb fed the multiplex PCR reads into MiXCR, producing one record per CDR3 protein. This table has around 1.1 million distinct CDR3 sequences, approximately 35% appearing once. The study recruited hyperthyroidism patients aged 18 to 65 who were newly diagnosed, under 2 months' duration. Certain patients, namely those with other autoimmune diseases, uncontrolled infections, pregnancy or lactation, were excluded. Notes on this clonotype: Its target is unknown.

Study results and limitations: Predictions made by the model for ophthalmopathy progression reached roughly 70% sensitivity and around 72% specificity. A model of 13 signatures distinguished ophthalmopathy from stable hyperthyroidism at approximately 89% sensitivity and nearly 83% specificity.

Sequencing was performed on peripheral blood or thyroid tissue (not recorded which). This TCR was sampled from an adult man with Graves' hyperthyroidism.

The CDR3 protein is CASSQETNYEQYF. The CDR3 coding sequence is TGTGCCAGCAGCCAAGAGACAAACTACGAGCAGTACTTC. The J gene is TRBJ2-7, the V gene TRBV4-2; unclear D gene. This CDR3 has 13 amino acids. Germline V gene data show CDR1 as LGHNA and CDR2 as YNFKEQ. Trimming shortened V by 0 bases and J by 3 bases, and 6 bases separated the two germline ends.